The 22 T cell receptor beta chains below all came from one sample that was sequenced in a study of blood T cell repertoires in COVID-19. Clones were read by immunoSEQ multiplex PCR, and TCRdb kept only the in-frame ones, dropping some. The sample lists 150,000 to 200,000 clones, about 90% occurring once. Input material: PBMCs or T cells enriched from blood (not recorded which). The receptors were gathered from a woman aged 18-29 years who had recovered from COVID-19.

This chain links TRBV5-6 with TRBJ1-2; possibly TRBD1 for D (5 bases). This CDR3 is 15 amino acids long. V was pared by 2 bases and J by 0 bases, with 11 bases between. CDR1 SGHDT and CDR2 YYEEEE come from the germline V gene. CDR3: CASSLEDTPNYGYTF. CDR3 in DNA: TGTGCCAGCAGCTTAGAGGACACCCCTAACTATGGCTACACCTTC.

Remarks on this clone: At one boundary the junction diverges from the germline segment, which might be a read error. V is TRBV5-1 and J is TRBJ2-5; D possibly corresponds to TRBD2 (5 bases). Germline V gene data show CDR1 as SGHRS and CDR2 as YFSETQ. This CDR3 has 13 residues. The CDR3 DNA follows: TGCGCCAGCAGCTTAACGGGTGGGGAGATCCAGTACTTC. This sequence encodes CASSLTGGEIQYF.

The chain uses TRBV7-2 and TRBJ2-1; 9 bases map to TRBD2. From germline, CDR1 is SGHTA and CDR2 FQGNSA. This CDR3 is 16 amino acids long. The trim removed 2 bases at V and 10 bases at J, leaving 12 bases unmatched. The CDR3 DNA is TGTGCCAGCAGCTTATTGATGGCGGGGGGGAATGGGGAGCAGTTCTTC. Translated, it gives CASSLLMAGGNGEQFF.

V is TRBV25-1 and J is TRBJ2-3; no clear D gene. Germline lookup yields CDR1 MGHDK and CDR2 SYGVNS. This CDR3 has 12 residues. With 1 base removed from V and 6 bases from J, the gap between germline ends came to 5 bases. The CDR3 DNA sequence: TGTGCCAGCAGTGAATTCAGGGATACGCAGTATTTT. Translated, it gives CASSEFRDTQYF.

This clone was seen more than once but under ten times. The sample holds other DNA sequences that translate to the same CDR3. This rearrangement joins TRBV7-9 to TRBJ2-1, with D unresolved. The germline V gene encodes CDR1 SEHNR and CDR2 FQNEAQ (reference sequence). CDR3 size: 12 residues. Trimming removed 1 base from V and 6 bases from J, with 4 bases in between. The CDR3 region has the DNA TGTGCCAGCAGCTTAGATAGCAATGAGCAGTTCTTC. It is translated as CASSLDSNEQFF.

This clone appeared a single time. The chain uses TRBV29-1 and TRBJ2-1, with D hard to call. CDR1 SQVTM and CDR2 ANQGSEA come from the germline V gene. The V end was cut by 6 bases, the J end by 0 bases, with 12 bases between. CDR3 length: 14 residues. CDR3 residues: CSVVPADSYNEQFF. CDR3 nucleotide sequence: TGCAGCGTCGTCCCTGCGGACTCCTACAATGAGCAGTTCTTC.

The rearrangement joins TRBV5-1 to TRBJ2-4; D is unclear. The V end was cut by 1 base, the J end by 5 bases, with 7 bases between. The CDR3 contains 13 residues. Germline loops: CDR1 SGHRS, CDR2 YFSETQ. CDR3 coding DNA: TGCGCCAGCAGCTTGCCCAGTGAAAACATTCAGTACTTC. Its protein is CASSLPSENIQYF.

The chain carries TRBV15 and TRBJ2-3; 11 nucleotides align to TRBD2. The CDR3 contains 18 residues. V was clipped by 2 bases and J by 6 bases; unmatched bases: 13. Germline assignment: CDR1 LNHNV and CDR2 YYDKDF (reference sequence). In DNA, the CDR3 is TGTGCCACCAGCAGACCCTCAACTAGCGGGGGAGATATGGATACGCAGTATTTT. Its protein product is CATSRPSTSGGDMDTQYF.

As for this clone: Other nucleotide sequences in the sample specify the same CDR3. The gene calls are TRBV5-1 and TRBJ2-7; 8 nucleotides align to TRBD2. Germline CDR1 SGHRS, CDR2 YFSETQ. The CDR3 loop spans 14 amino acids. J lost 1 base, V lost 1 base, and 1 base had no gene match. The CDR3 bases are TGCGCCAGCAGCTTGTCGGGGGGGTCCTACGAGCAGTACTTC. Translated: CASSLSGGSYEQYF.

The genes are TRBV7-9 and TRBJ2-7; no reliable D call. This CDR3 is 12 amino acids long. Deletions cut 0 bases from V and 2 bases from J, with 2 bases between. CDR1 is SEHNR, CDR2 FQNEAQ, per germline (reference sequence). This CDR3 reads CASSLATYEQYF. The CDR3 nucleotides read TGTGCCAGCAGCTTAGCCACCTACGAGCAGTACTTC.

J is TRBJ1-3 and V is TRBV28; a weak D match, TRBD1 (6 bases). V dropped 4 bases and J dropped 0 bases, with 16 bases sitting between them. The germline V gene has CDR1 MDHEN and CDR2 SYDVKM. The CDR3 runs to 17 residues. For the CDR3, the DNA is TGTGCCAGCAGTTCCCCCTCGACAGGCAGCTCTGGAAACACCATATATTTT. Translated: CASSSPSTGSSGNTIYF.

Here the CDR3 reads CASSYGQTAPYGYTF. As DNA, the CDR3 is TGTGCCAGCAGTTACGGACAGACAGCCCCTTATGGCTACACCTTC. J is TRBJ1-2 and V is TRBV6-5; TRBD1 is a possible D gene (6 bases). Per germline, CDR1 MNHEY and CDR2 SVGAGI. V dropped 2 bases and J dropped 5 bases, with 15 bases sitting between them. This CDR3 is built from 15 residues.

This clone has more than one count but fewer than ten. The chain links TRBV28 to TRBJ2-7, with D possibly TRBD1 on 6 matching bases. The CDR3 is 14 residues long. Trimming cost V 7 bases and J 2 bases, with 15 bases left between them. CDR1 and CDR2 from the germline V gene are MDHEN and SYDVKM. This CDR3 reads CASNKQGPPYEQYF. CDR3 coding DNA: TGTGCCAGCAACAAACAGGGACCGCCCTACGAGCAGTACTTC.

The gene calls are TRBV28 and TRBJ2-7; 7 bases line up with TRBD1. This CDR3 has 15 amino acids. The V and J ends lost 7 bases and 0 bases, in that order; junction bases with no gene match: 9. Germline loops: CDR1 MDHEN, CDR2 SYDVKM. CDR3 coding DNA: TGTGCCAGCACAGAGGGTACAGGGGACTCCTACGAGCAGTACTTC. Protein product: CASTEGTGDSYEQYF.

This CDR3 reads CSASRTGVTEAFF. CDR3 in DNA: TGCAGTGCTAGTAGGACAGGGGTAACTGAAGCTTTCTTT. V is TRBV20-1 and J is TRBJ1-1; TRBD1 aligns across 9 bases. Trimming took 3 bases from V and 5 from J; bases not matched to a gene: 4. Germline V CDR1 and CDR2: DFQATT, SNEGSKA (reference sequence). This CDR3 is 13 amino acids long.

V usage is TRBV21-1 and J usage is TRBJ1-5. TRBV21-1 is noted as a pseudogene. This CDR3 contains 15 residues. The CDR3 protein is CASPTAAVSNQPQHF. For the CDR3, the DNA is TGTGCCAGCCCAACGGCGGCGGTGAGCAATCAGCCCCAGCATTTT.

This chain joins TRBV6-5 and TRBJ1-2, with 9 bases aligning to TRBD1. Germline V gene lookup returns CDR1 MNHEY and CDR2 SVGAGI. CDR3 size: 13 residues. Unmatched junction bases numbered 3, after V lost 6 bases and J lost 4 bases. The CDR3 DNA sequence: TGTGCCAGCAGGCCGGACAGGGGCTATGGCTACACCTTC. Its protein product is CASRPDRGYGYTF.

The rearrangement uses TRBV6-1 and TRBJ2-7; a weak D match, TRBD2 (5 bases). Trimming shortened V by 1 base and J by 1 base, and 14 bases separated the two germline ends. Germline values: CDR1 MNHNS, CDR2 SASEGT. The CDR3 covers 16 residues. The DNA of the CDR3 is TGTGCCAGCAGTGAAGACGTCGGGGTGACTTCCTACGAGCAGTACTTC. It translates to CASSEDVGVTSYEQYF.

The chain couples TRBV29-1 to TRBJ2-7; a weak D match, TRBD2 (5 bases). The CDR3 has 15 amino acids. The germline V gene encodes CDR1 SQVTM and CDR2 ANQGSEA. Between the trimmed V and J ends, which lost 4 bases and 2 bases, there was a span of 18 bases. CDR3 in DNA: TGCAGCGTTGGCGGTAGTCCTAGCCTAGCCTACGAGCAGTACTTC. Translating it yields CSVGGSPSLAYEQYF.

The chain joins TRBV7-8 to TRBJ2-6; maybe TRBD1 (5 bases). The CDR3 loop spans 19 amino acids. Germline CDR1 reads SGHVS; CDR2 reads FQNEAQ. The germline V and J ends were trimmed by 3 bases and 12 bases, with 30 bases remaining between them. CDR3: CASSFIRVKYLPLRFVLTF. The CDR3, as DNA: TGTGCCAGCAGCTTTATCAGGGTCAAGTACCTCCCTTTACGGTTCGTCCTGACTTTC.

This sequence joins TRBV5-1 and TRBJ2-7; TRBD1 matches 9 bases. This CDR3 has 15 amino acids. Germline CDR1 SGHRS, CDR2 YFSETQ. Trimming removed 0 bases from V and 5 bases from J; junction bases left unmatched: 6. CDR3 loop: CASSLDTGGFDEQYF. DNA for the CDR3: TGCGCCAGCAGCTTGGATACAGGGGGCTTCGACGAGCAGTACTTC.

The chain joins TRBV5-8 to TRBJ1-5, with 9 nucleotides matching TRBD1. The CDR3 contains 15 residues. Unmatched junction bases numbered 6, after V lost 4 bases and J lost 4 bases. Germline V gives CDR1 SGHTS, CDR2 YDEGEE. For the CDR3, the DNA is TGTGCCAGCAGCGCCGGGACAGGGCCGAATCAGCCCCAGCATTTT. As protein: CASSAGTGPNQPQHF.